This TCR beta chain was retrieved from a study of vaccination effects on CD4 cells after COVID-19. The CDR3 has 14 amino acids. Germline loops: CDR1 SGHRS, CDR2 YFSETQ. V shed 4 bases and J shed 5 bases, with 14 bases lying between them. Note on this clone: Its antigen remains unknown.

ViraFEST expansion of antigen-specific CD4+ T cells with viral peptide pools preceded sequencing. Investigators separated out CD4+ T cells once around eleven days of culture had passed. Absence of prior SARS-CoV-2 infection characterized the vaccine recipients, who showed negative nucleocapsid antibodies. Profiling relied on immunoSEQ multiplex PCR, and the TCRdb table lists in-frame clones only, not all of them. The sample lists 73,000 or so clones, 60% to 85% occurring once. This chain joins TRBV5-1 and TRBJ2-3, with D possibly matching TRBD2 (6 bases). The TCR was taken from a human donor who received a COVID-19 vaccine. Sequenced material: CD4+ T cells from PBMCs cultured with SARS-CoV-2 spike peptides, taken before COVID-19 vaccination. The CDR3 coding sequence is TGCGCCAGCAGCCCAGGAGTCGGGGGAGATACGCAGTATTTT. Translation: CASSPGVGGDTQYF.